The rows below give T cell receptor beta chains drawn from one sample of a study of blood T cell repertoires in COVID-19. Profiled with immunoSEQ multiplex PCR; TCRdb holds only in-frame clones, not every one. The table shows 200,000 to 300,000 clones, with approximately 91% occurring only once. The sequencing input was peripheral blood. Receptors were obtained from a young man with COVID-19, enrolled during active disease. The CDR3 runs from the conserved cysteine through the conserved F or W. The D gene is left open where the match is weak. Only some rows state a clone size, as once, few, many or a class for expanded clones.

j_gene	v_gene	d_gene	abundance	CDR3nt	CDR3aa
TRBJ2-1	TRBV5-4	TRBD1	few	TGTGCCAGCAGCCTCGGGACAGCTGAAATCACCTACAATGAGCAGTTCTTC	CASSLGTAEITYNEQFF
TRBJ2-3	TRBV29-1	.	.	TGCAGCGTGCGTCTAGCAGGGGCAGATACGCAGTATTTT	CSVRLAGADTQYF
TRBJ2-2	TRBV5-5	.	.	TGTGCCAGCAGCCCTATCAACAGCAACACCGGGGAGCTGTTTTTT	CASSPINSNTGELFF
TRBJ1-5	TRBV4-1	.	.	TGCGCCAGCAGCCAAGGAGAAAGGAGTAATCAGCCCCAGCATTTT	CASSQGERSNQPQHF
TRBJ1-1	TRBV3-1/TRBV3-2	.	.	TGTGCCAGCAGCCAAGGGTCTAGGGGAAACACTGAAGCTTTCTTT	CASSQGSRGNTEAFF
TRBJ1-1	TRBV6-5	.	.	TGTGCCAGCAGACCACAGGGGAACACTGAAGCTTTCTTT	CASRPQGNTEAFF
TRBJ1-5	TRBV5-1	.	.	TGCGCCAGCAGCTTGGACGGGGGAAGCAATCAGCCCCAGCATTTT	CASSLDGGSNQPQHF
TRBJ1-1	TRBV5-6	TRBD1	.	TGTGCCAGCAGCTTGGAGGGACAGGGGAGGTTTAACACTGAAGCTTTCTTT	CASSLEGQGRFNTEAFF
TRBJ1-2	TRBV7-9	.	.	TGTGCCAGCAGCCCCGGAGCCTATGGCTACACCTTC	CASSPGAYGYTF
TRBJ1-4	TRBV11-2	.	.	TGTGCCAGCAGCCCCCTATCGGGGGTATCAGCTGAAAAACTGTTTTTT	CASSPLSGVSAEKLFF
TRBJ2-7	TRBV6-5	TRBD1	.	TGTGCCAGCAACGACCGGGACAGGCCCTACGAGCAGTACTTC	CASNDRDRPYEQYF
TRBJ1-2	TRBV5-1	.	.	TGCGCCAGCAGCATGGAACGGACAGCCGGCGGCTACACCTTC	CASSMERTAGGYTF
TRBJ2-1	TRBV5-1	TRBD2	.	TGCGCCAGCAGCGCAAGGGGACTAGCGGGGGCCCCGAATGAGCAGTTCTTC	CASSARGLAGAPNEQFF
TRBJ1-5	TRBV4-1	.	.	TGCGCCAGCAGCCAAGGGTCAGGGATCTATCAGCCCCAGCATTTT	CASSQGSGIYQPQHF
TRBJ2-2	TRBV6-4	.	.	TGTGCCAGCAGTAGTCGTCCGGGTGGGAACACCGGGGAGCTGTTTTTT	CASSSRPGGNTGELFF
TRBJ2-1	TRBV4-1	TRBD2	.	TGCGCCAGCAGCGTTCCCTTCGGGACTAGGGCTACGGATGAGCAGTTCTTC	CASSVPFGTRATDEQFF
TRBJ2-1	TRBV6-6	.	.	TGTGCCAGCAGTTACTCGCGTACGGATGAGCAGTTCTTC	CASSYSRTDEQFF
TRBJ1-2	TRBV19	.	.	TGTGCCAGTAGTCCTCGACCCTCACAGGGTAACTATGGCTACACCTTC	CASSPRPSQGNYGYTF
TRBJ2-5	TRBV5-1	.	.	TGCGCCAGCAGCTTGGTGGCTCGCCTAAGAGGGGAGACCCAGTACTTC	CASSLVARLRGETQYF
TRBJ1-4	TRBV4-1	.	.	TGCGCCAGCAGCCAAGATATCGGCAGGGCCGATGAAAAACTGTTTTTT	CASSQDIGRADEKLFF
TRBJ1-6	TRBV9	.	.	TGTGCCAGCAGCGTAGCCGGGGTCGGAAATTCACCCCTCCACTTT	CASSVAGVGNSPLHF
TRBJ2-3	TRBV9	.	.	TGTGCCAGCAGCCCACAATACAAAGGGAGGGGGGGCACAGATACGCAGTATTTT	CASSPQYKGRGGTDTQYF
TRBJ1-3	TRBV19	TRBD1	.	TGTGCCAGTACCCTCCGGGACAGCTTTTACTCTGGAAACACCATATATTTT	CASTLRDSFYSGNTIYF
TRBJ2-2	TRBV7-2	TRBD1	.	TGTGCCAGCAGCTTAGGTCGGTGGCCTCGGGACAGGGAAACCGGGGAGCTGTTTTTT	CASSLGRWPRDRETGELFF
TRBJ2-3	TRBV5-6	TRBD2	.	TGTGCCAGCAGTTGGACTAGCGGGGGGTCCACAGATACGCAGTATTTT	CASSWTSGGSTDTQYF
TRBJ2-2	TRBV18	TRBD1	.	TGTGCCAGCTCACGACGGACAGGGGCCGACACCGGGGAGCTGTTTTTT	CASSRRTGADTGELFF
TRBJ2-3	TRBV2	TRBD2	.	TGTGCCACCAGACGTCTAGCGGGGGCGGGAGATACGCAGTATTTT	CATRRLAGAGDTQYF
TRBJ1-1	TRBV18	TRBD1	.	TGTGCCAGCTCACCGAAAGGGACAGGGGTCTCAGCTTTCTTT	CASSPKGTGVSAFF
TRBJ1-1	TRBV30	TRBD1	.	TGTGCCTCCCAACAGGGGGCGGGGAACACTGAAGCTTTCTTT	CASQQGAGNTEAFF
TRBJ1-2	TRBV6-6	TRBD1	.	TGTGCCAGCAGTTCGAGACAGGGATTCTCCCTCGGCTACACCTTC	CASSSRQGFSLGYTF
TRBJ1-5	TRBV11-2	TRBD1	.	TGTGCCAGCAGCCGAGGGACAGAATATAGCAATCAGCCCCAGCATTTT	CASSRGTEYSNQPQHF
TRBJ1-5	TRBV2	.	.	TGTGCCAGCAGTGTACAGGTTAGCAATCAGCCCCAGCATTTT	CASSVQVSNQPQHF
TRBJ1-3	TRBV5-5	.	.	TGTGCCAGCAGCCGCACAGGGTCTGTGTCTGGAAACACCATATATTTT	CASSRTGSVSGNTIYF
TRBJ2-3	TRBV3-1/TRBV3-2	TRBD2	.	TGTGCCAGCAGCCTCCAGCTCGGGGGGAGCACAGATACGCAGTATTTT	CASSLQLGGSTDTQYF
TRBJ2-7	TRBV5-1	.	.	TGCGCCAGCAGAACAGGCTCAACCTACGAGCAGTACTTC	CASRTGSTYEQYF
TRBJ1-3	TRBV7-9	.	.	TGTGCCAGCAGCCCCCCAAGTCTGCGCGTTGACTCTGGAAACACCATATATTTT	CASSPPSLRVDSGNTIYF
TRBJ2-7	TRBV11-2	.	once	TGTGCCAGCAGCTTAGAGGGTGTCAGGGTACGGGAGCAGTACTTC	CASSLEGVRVREQYF
TRBJ2-3	TRBV7-2	TRBD2	.	TGTGCCAGCAGCTTCCCACTAGCGGGGTTTAAATTAAGCACAGATACGCAGTATTTT	CASSFPLAGFKLSTDTQYF
TRBJ2-3	TRBV6-5	TRBD2	.	TGTGCCAGCAGTTCAGGACTAGCGGGAAATACGCAGTATTTT	CASSSGLAGNTQYF
TRBJ2-3	TRBV5-1	TRBD1	.	TGCGCCAGCTCCAAAACAGGGGGAGAAGGCACAGATACGCAGTATTTT	CASSKTGGEGTDTQYF
TRBJ1-1	TRBV28	.	.	TGTGCCAGCAGTTTTTCCCGGAGCACTGAAGCTTTCTTT	CASSFSRSTEAFF
TRBJ1-1	TRBV27	.	.	TGTGCCAGCAGTTTTAGTGCCCGCCTGAACACTGAAGCTTTCTTT	CASSFSARLNTEAFF
TRBJ1-1	TRBV6-5	TRBD1	.	TGTGCCAGCAGCCTACAGGGGGCGAACACTGAAGCTTTCTTT	CASSLQGANTEAFF
TRBJ1-5	TRBV27	.	.	TGTGCCAGTAAATTGGGGGGGGCGCGCAATCAGCCCCAGCATTTT	CASKLGGARNQPQHF
TRBJ2-6	TRBV2	.	.	TGTGCCAGCAGGGAGGGGACCAACGTCCTGACTTTC	CASREGTNVLTF